The text below deals with one T cell receptor (beta chain). This sample is drawn from a study of blood T cell repertoires in COVID-19. The CDR3 loop spans 13 amino acids. Germline V lookup: CDR1 MNHEY, CDR2 SVGAGI. J was trimmed by 2 bases and V by 5 bases; bases with no gene match: 2. Participants reported their clinical history, and cohort assignment relied on those reports. TCRdb keeps only in-frame clones here, not all; method: immunoSEQ multiplex PCR. Seen here are approximately 220,000 clones, 80% observed once, and the top ten hold approximately 7.4%. The chain combines TRBV6-5 with TRBJ2-7; 8 positions match TRBD1. The receptor comes from a woman aged 35 to 49 with acute COVID-19. Specimen: PBMCs or T cells enriched from blood (not recorded which). CDR3 bases: TGTGCCAGCAGTAGACAGGGGCCCTACGAGCAGTACTTC. Translated, it gives CASSRQGPYEQYF.